The 24 T cell receptor beta chains presented below share a single source sample, sequenced in a study of neurological immune-mediated disorders. TCRdb reprocessed the 5' RACE reads via MiXCR and lists one record per CDR3 protein. The data show about 19,000 distinct CDR3 sequences, 6% to 8% seen once. Sequencing was done on a sample of CD8+ T cells from blood. Receptors originate from a woman in her twenties or thirties with HTLV-1-associated myelopathy (HAM/TSP).

This clonotype was counted at least ten times. V gene TRBV13 combines with J gene TRBJ2-1, with D tentatively TRBD1 (6 bases). The germline CDR1 and CDR2 sequences are PRHDT and FYEKMQ (reference sequence). The CDR3 runs to 20 residues. Trimming took off 7 bases at V and 1 base at J, with 29 bases between the two ends. CDR3 sequence (DNA): TGTGCCAGCACCAAGGTCGGGGCAGGGGCAGAGGATCGGTCCTACAATGAGCAGTTCTTC. This sequence encodes CASTKVGAGAEDRSYNEQFF.

The table lists this clonotype with many counts. V gene TRBV5-1 combines with J gene TRBJ2-1, with D unclear. The ends were cut back, 2 bases at V and 0 bases at J, with 12 bases in the middle. The germline V gene has CDR1 SGHRS and CDR2 YFSETQ. The CDR3 length is 16 residues. CDR3 sequence reads: CASSLEQSDSYNEQFF. For the CDR3, the DNA is TGCGCCAGCAGCTTAGAGCAGTCGGACTCCTACAATGAGCAGTTCTTC. Using reference TRBV5-1 and TRBJ2-1 for the parts outside the CDR3, the full variable domain is KAGVTQTPRYLIKTRGQQVTLSCSPISGHRSVSWYQQTPGQGLQFLFEYFSETQRNKGNFPGRFSGRQFSNSRSEMNVSTLELGDSALYLCASSLEQSDSYNEQFFGPGTRLTVL.

This clonotype was observed at least ten times. The gene calls are TRBV20-1 and TRBJ1-2, with 7 bases fitting TRBD1. The V gene end was trimmed by 5 bases and the J gene end by 4 bases; junction bases not matched to a gene: 13. Per germline, CDR1 DFQATT and CDR2 SNEGSKA (reference sequence). The CDR3 runs to 15 residues. The CDR3 region is CSASTGATISYGYTF. The CDR3 bases are TGCAGTGCTTCAACAGGGGCCACAATCAGCTATGGCTACACCTTC.

Remarks on this clonotype: A read error may account for a junction end that differs from germline. J is TRBJ1-3 and V is TRBV4-1; D remains ambiguous. The CDR3 covers 17 residues. CDR1 and CDR2 (germline): MGHRA, YSYEKL. The CDR3 DNA is TGCGCCAGCAGTCAAGGGTACAGCGCCATGGCCGGAAACACCATATATTTT. It is translated as CASSQGYSAMAGNTIYF.

This clonotype was seen repeatedly, ten times or more. This chain joins TRBV5-1 and TRBJ1-1; tentatively, D is TRBD1 (6 bases). This CDR3 has 13 residues. Per germline, CDR1 SGHRS and CDR2 YFSETQ. V lost 1 base to trimming and J lost 7 bases, with 11 bases between them. The CDR3 region is CASSLIKGDEAFF. The CDR3 coding sequence is TGCGCCAGCAGCTTGATCAAGGGGGATGAAGCTTTCTTT.

This clonotype showed up just once. The CDR3 loop reads CASSLEGTSGLTDTQYF. The CDR3 DNA is TGCGCCAGCAGCTTGGAGGGGACTAGCGGCCTCACAGATACGCAGTATTTT. This chain connects TRBV5-1 to TRBJ2-3; 11 nucleotides agree with TRBD2. The CDR3 loop spans 17 amino acids. From germline, CDR1 is SGHRS and CDR2 YFSETQ. J was trimmed by 2 bases and V by 0 bases; bases with no gene match: 5.

This clonotype has at least ten counts. CDR3 in amino acids: CSAIQDRGSSPLHF. Written as DNA, the CDR3 is TGCAGTGCGATACAGGACAGGGGTTCATCACCCCTCCACTTT. This sequence joins TRBV20-1 and TRBJ1-6; TRBD1 matches at 9 bases. The CDR3 extends over 14 amino acids. CDR1 is DFQATT and CDR2 is SNEGSKA in the germline V gene (reference sequence). V lost 6 bases to trimming and J lost 10 bases; unmatched junction nucleotides: 10.

In its sample, this clonotype was seen many times. This chain connects TRBV6-4 to TRBJ1-1; possible D gene TRBD1, 5 bases. CDR3 length: 13 amino acids. CDR1 is MRHNA and CDR2 is SNTAGT in the germline V gene. The V gene lost 3 bases and the J gene lost 4 bases, with 9 bases spanning the gap. CDR3 sequence reads: CASSEGEGTEAFF. For the CDR3, the DNA is TGTGCCAGCAGTGAGGGGGAAGGCACTGAAGCTTTCTTT.

This clonotype showed up many times. The chain links TRBV7-9 to TRBJ2-3, with D possibly matching TRBD2 (6 bases). CDR1 SEHNR and CDR2 FQNEAQ come from the germline V gene (reference sequence). Trimming took 3 bases from V and 0 from J, leaving 19 bases between them. The CDR3 runs 18 residues. CDR3 sequence: CASSFDSSGGSSTDTQYF. The CDR3, as DNA: TGTGCCAGCAGCTTCGACAGCTCCGGAGGGTCTAGCACAGATACGCAGTATTTT.

This clonotype has a count of ten or more. This chain joins TRBV6-5 and TRBJ2-3; 8 nucleotides align to TRBD1. The junction had 7 bases not matched to a gene; V was cut back by 6 bases and J by 5 bases. Germline CDR1 MNHEY, CDR2 SVGAGI. This CDR3 contains 14 residues. CDR3 sequence reads: CASSRGPQGDTQYF. The CDR3 DNA is TGTGCCAGCAGCAGGGGGCCCCAGGGAGATACGCAGTATTTT.

This clonotype occurred many times. This sequence joins TRBV5-1 and TRBJ2-1; 10 positions match TRBD2. Germline-derived CDR1 and CDR2 are SGHRS and YFSETQ. Losses at the gene ends were 0 bases for V and 6 bases for J; bases not matched to a gene: 12. The CDR3 sequence is 18 residues long. CDR3: CASSLVPSGGVVGNEQFF. CDR3 nucleotides: TGCGCCAGCAGCTTGGTGCCTAGCGGGGGAGTCGTTGGCAATGAGCAGTTCTTC. Filled out from reference TRBV5-1 and TRBJ2-1, the complete variable domain reads KAGVTQTPRYLIKTRGQQVTLSCSPISGHRSVSWYQQTPGQGLQFLFEYFSETQRNKGNFPGRFSGRQFSNSRSEMNVSTLELGDSALYLCASSLVPSGGVVGNEQFFGPGTRLTVL.

This clonotype has a count of ten or more. The V gene is TRBV20-1, the J gene TRBJ2-1, with D unclear. V dropped 4 bases and J dropped 0 bases, with 10 bases sitting between them. This CDR3 comprises 14 residues. The germline CDR1 and CDR2 sequences are DFQATT and SNEGSKA (reference sequence). The CDR3 DNA is TGCAGTGCTAAGCTGCGGTCCTCCTACAATGAGCAGTTCTTC. This sequence encodes CSAKLRSSYNEQFF.

Many counts were recorded for this clonotype. The chain recombines TRBV11-3 with TRBJ2-1, with D unclear. Trimming stripped 1 base from V and 6 bases from J, with 10 bases between. The CDR3 length is 14 residues. The germline V gene encodes CDR1 SGHNT and CDR2 YENEEA. CDR3 coding DNA: TGTGCCAGCAGCTTAGTAACAGCTTCCAATGAGCAGTTCTTC. The encoded protein is CASSLVTASNEQFF.

This clonotype was recorded at least ten times. The chain links TRBV20-1 to TRBJ1-1; possible D gene TRBD1, 5 bases. Germline V CDR1 and CDR2: DFQATT, SNEGSKA (reference sequence). The V and J ends lost 2 bases and 1 base respectively, with 14 bases between them. The CDR3 is made up of 15 amino acids. For the CDR3, the DNA is TGCAGTGCTAGACCCTTCGGGCAGGGGAACACTGAAGCTTTCTTT. Protein: CSARPFGQGNTEAFF.

This clonotype was seen ten or more times. The chain joins TRBV20-1 to TRBJ2-1, with 10 bases identical to TRBD1. The CDR3 extends over 14 amino acids. CDR1 DFQATT and CDR2 SNEGSKA come from the germline V gene (reference sequence). Germline trimming cut 4 bases from V and 4 bases from J; bases unmatched to any gene: 4. CDR3 nucleotides: TGCAGTGCTAATTGGGGACAGGGGTACAATGAGCAGTTCTTC. This codes for CSANWGQGYNEQFF.

This clonotype was seen repeatedly, ten times or more. V and J are TRBV6-5 and TRBJ2-1; perhaps TRBD2 as D (5 bases). Trimming removed 0 bases at V and 5 bases at J, with 5 bases between. CDR3 length: 13 residues. Germline CDR1 is MNHEY and CDR2 is SVGAGI. As DNA, the CDR3 is TGTGCCAGCAGTTACTCAGCGGACAATGAGCAGTTCTTC. This translates into CASSYSADNEQFF.

At least ten counts were recorded for this clonotype. V usage is TRBV15 and J usage is TRBJ2-1, with 11 bases that match TRBD2. Germline CDR1 and CDR2: LNHNV and YYDKDF (reference sequence). This CDR3 comprises 17 residues. V shed 0 bases and J 7 bases; nucleotides not matched to a gene: 8. The CDR3 DNA reads as TGTGCCACCAGCAGAGATCGCGCTAGCGGGGGGTTGAATGAGCAGTTCTTC. Residues: CATSRDRASGGLNEQFF.

This clonotype was detected many times. The V and J genes are TRBV20-1 and TRBJ1-2; D is unresolved. Germline V gene sequence: CDR1 DFQATT, CDR2 SNEGSKA (reference sequence). The V gene lost 1 base and the J gene lost 1 base, with 13 bases spanning the gap. This CDR3 has 15 residues. The chain's CDR3 is CSARGLADHNYGYTF. The CDR3 DNA reads as TGCAGTGCTAGAGGACTGGCAGACCATAACTATGGCTACACCTTC.

This clonotype was seen many times. The rearrangement links TRBV29-1 to TRBJ2-1; D gene unclear. Trimming took off 1 base at V and 0 bases at J, with 7 bases between the two ends. The CDR3 has 14 amino acids. Germline V gives CDR1 SQVTM, CDR2 ANQGSEA. CDR3 residues: CSVEGRHSYNEQFF. In DNA form, the CDR3 reads TGCAGCGTTGAAGGACGGCACTCCTACAATGAGCAGTTCTTC.

This clonotype was picked up many times. The J gene is TRBJ2-1, the V gene TRBV24-1; D possibly corresponds to TRBD2 (6 bases). Trimming shortened V by 4 bases and J by 12 bases, and 21 bases separated the two germline ends. Per the germline V gene, CDR1 is KGHDR and CDR2 is SFDVKD. This CDR3 region has 15 residues. The CDR3 sequence: CATSDRGRERMGQFF. The CDR3 DNA sequence: TGTGCCACCAGTGACCGGGGACGGGAGCGCATGGGGCAGTTCTTC.

The table lists this clonotype with many counts. The chain is built from TRBV11-3 and TRBJ2-3, with 9 positions matching TRBD2. Losses at the gene ends were 3 bases for V and 3 bases for J; bases not matched to a gene: 10. Germline lookup yields CDR1 SGHNT and CDR2 YENEEA. The CDR3 totals 17 residues. For the CDR3, the DNA is TGTGCCAGCAGCTTCCGCCAACGTAGCGGGGGTACAGATACGCAGTATTTT. Its protein product is CASSFRQRSGGTDTQYF.

This clonotype was seen many times. The rearrangement joins TRBV29-1 to TRBJ2-7; 11 bases align to TRBD1. Germline CDR1 reads SQVTM; CDR2 reads ANQGSEA. The CDR3 runs 13 residues. Unmatched junction bases numbered 2, after V lost 2 bases and J lost 5 bases. The CDR3 nucleotides are TGCAGCGTTGAATCGGGACAGGGGGACGAGCAGTACTTC. Its protein is CSVESGQGDEQYF.

This clonotype has a count of ten or more. The chain employs TRBV7-9 and TRBJ2-2, with D perhaps matching TRBD1 or TRBD2 (5 bases each). V lost 8 bases to trimming and J lost 4 bases, with 14 bases between them. The length of the CDR3 is 14 residues. The germline V gene encodes CDR1 SEHNR and CDR2 FQNEAQ (reference sequence). As DNA, the CDR3 is TGTGCCAGCTGGGACGGTAGGGTCACCGGGGAGCTGTTTTTT. Residues: CASWDGRVTGELFF.

Many counts were recorded for this clonotype. V is TRBV12-3 or TRBV12-4 and J is TRBJ2-7; 7 bases agree with TRBD1. The V segment lost 3 bases and the J segment 0 bases; nucleotides outside the gene matches: 5. The CDR3 extends over 15 amino acids. In DNA, the CDR3 is TGTGCCAGCAGTTTTGGGGACAGTAGCTCCTACGAGCAGTACTTC. Translation gives CASSFGDSSSYEQYF.